The entry below gives a single TCR beta chain sequence along with its context. Its antigen remains unidentified. The sample belongs to a study of CD8+CD57+ T cells in acquired aplastic anemia. Study details: The average for DNA from sorted CD4+ and CD8+ cells was about 3.3 ug.

This CDR3 comprises 15 residues. V lost 0 bases to trimming and J lost 5 bases, with 14 bases between them. Per the germline V gene, CDR1 is DFQATT and CDR2 is SNEGSKA (reference sequence). Flow cytometry had shown expanded CD8+CD57+ cells in the patients chosen for sequencing. Every one of the patients had aplastic anemia (severe, acquired). Template material for TCR beta VDJ and CDR3 profiling consisted of genomic DNA. From the reads, TCRdb called clonotypes with MiXCR, one entry per CDR3 protein. The repertoire has approximately 470,000 distinct CDR3 sequences, around a third of them found once; the top ten carry roughly 0.89%. Whole-study results and caveats: Patients and controls were found to share twenty-nine CD8+ CDR3 sequences.

The V call is TRBV20-1, the J call TRBJ1-5, with D possibly TRBD1 on 6 matching bases. Sequenced input: sorted CD4+, CD8+, or CD8+CD57+ T cells (not recorded which) from PBMCs. This receptor was obtained from a human donor with aplastic anemia. CDR3 sequence reads: CSAREPSGADQPQHF. DNA for the CDR3: TGCAGTGCTAGAGAGCCTTCAGGGGCGGATCAGCCCCAGCATTTT.